The 20 T cell receptor beta chains below come from one sample, sequenced in a study of T cell responses to AZD1222 COVID-19 vaccine. Profiling relied on immunoSEQ multiplex PCR, and the TCRdb table lists in-frame clones only, not all of them. Found here are around 95,000 clones, around 90% of them singletons; the top ten hold around 1.7%. The specimen comprised peripheral blood, sampled on day 0 of AZD1222 vaccination. These receptors were collected from an adult in good health.

Details on this clone: At one of its ends the junction is not consistent with the germline gene, which may arise from a read error. V is TRBV7-8 and J is TRBJ2-1; no firm D call. CDR3 length: 12 residues. The germline CDR1 and CDR2 sequences are SGHVS and FQNEAQ. The CDR3 protein is CASRLAYNEQFF. The DNA of the CDR3 is TGTGCCAGCAGATTAGCCTACAATGAGCAGTTCTTC.

The gene calls are TRBV5-1 and TRBJ1-3, with unresolved D. V was clipped by 2 bases and J by 1 base, with 10 bases between them. The CDR3 sequence is 15 residues long. CDR1 SGHRS and CDR2 YFSETQ come from the germline V gene. As DNA, the CDR3 is TGCGCCAGCAGCTTTGGTACAAATTCTGGAAACACCATATATTTT. Translation: CASSFGTNSGNTIYF.

The chain has TRBV7-9 and TRBJ2-5; the match to TRBD1 covers 7 bases. This CDR3 comprises 14 residues. V was pared by 5 bases and J by 7 bases, with 10 bases of the junction left unmatched. The germline V gene has CDR1 SEHNR and CDR2 FQNEAQ (reference sequence). The CDR3 loop is CASSPLGDSTTQYF. The DNA for the CDR3 is TGTGCCAGCAGCCCCCTGGGGGACAGCACGACCCAGTACTTC.

The chain couples TRBV20-1 to TRBJ2-1; TRBD2 aligns across 16 bases. This CDR3 region has 18 residues. Looked up from germline, CDR1 is DFQATT and CDR2 is SNEGSKA (reference sequence). V shed 3 bases and J 7 bases; nucleotides not matched to a gene: 12. The CDR3 DNA reads TGCAGTGCTAGTGGCCTGGGGACTAGCGGGAGGGGTCGGAATGAGCAGTTCTTC. Translation gives CSASGLGTSGRGRNEQFF.

The chain combines TRBV18 with TRBJ2-1, with TRBD1 identical over 7 bases. From germline, CDR1 is KGHSH and CDR2 LQKENI. V lost 3 bases to trimming and J lost 3 bases; unmatched junction nucleotides: 2. The CDR3 sequence is 14 residues long. CDR3: CASSPDRIYNEQFF. The CDR3, as DNA: TGTGCCAGCTCACCGGACAGGATCTACAATGAGCAGTTCTTC.

V is TRBV2 and J is TRBJ2-7, with 10 bases lining up with TRBD1. Germline loops: CDR1 SNHLY, CDR2 FYNNEI. The ends lost 6 bases at V and 2 bases at J; junction bases unmatched: 7. This CDR3 spans 15 amino acids. This CDR3 is CASRKTGGAPYEQYF. As DNA, the CDR3 is TGTGCCAGCAGGAAGACAGGGGGCGCACCCTACGAGCAGTACTTC.

The chain joins TRBV6-5 to TRBJ2-7; perhaps TRBD1 as D (5 bases). Trimming stripped 0 bases from V and 3 bases from J, with 15 bases between. CDR1 is MNHEY and CDR2 is SVGAGI in the germline V gene. There are 16 residues in the CDR3. The CDR3 protein is CASSYSTGQALYEQYF. CDR3 DNA: TGTGCCAGCAGTTACTCGACCGGACAAGCGCTCTACGAGCAGTACTTC.

J is TRBJ2-3 and V is TRBV29-1, with 8 positions matching TRBD2. The trim removed 4 bases at V and 6 bases at J, leaving 3 bases unmatched. Germline CDR1 and CDR2: SQVTM and ANQGSEA. The CDR3 spans 12 residues. The CDR3 sequence: CSVVSGVDTQYF. CDR3 nucleotide sequence: TGCAGCGTTGTTAGCGGGGTTGATACGCAGTATTTT.

This chain links TRBV7-9 with TRBJ1-1; D remains ambiguous. V lost 1 base and J 3 bases, leaving 3 bases between the germline ends. Germline assignment: CDR1 SEHNR and CDR2 FQNEAQ (reference sequence). The CDR3 is made up of 12 amino acids. The CDR3 sequence: CASSLEDTEAFF. CDR3 nucleotides: TGTGCCAGCAGCTTAGAAGACACTGAAGCTTTCTTT.

This clone was detected a few times. The chain uses TRBV24-1 and TRBJ1-5, with D unresolved. Between the trimmed V and J ends, which lost 4 bases and 5 bases, there was a span of 5 bases. This CDR3 contains 12 residues. Per the germline V gene, CDR1 is KGHDR and CDR2 is SFDVKD. DNA for the CDR3: TGTGCCACCAGTGACAGGTATCAGCCCCAGCATTTT. This sequence encodes CATSDRYQPQHF.

The chain has TRBV28 and TRBJ1-1; D is possibly TRBD1 (5 bases). The V end lost 6 bases, the J end lost 3 bases, and 14 bases lay between the germline ends. CDR1 is MDHEN, CDR2 SYDVKM, per germline. The length of the CDR3 is 14 residues. This chain's CDR3 is CASSPGFRDTEAFF. In DNA, the CDR3 is TGTGCCAGCAGCCCAGGGTTTAGGGACACTGAAGCTTTCTTT.

This chain connects TRBV5-1 to TRBJ2-5; TRBD2 is a possible D gene (6 bases). CDR3 length equals 16 residues. Germline lookup yields CDR1 SGHRS and CDR2 YFSETQ. With 0 bases removed from V and 1 base from J, the gap between germline ends came to 13 bases. CDR3 coding DNA: TGCGCCAGCAGCTTGGCCCCCGGGGGTGGCCAAGAGACCCAGTACTTC. Translated, it gives CASSLAPGGGQETQYF.

The gene calls are TRBV7-9 and TRBJ1-2; D not resolved. Germline values: CDR1 SEHNR, CDR2 FQNEAQ (reference sequence). There are 11 residues in the CDR3. V shed 1 base and J shed 6 bases, with 3 bases lying between them. The CDR3 coding sequence is TGTGCCAGCAGCTTAGGAGATGGCTACACCTTC. Translated: CASSLGDGYTF.

This sequence joins TRBV7-3 and TRBJ2-7, with 8 bases aligning to TRBD1. V shed 4 bases, J shed 4 bases, and the junction held 6 bases outside the gene matches. This CDR3 is 14 amino acids long. CDR1 and CDR2 from the germline V gene are SGHTA and FQGTGA. CDR3 DNA: TGTGCCAGCAGCTCCGGGACAGGACCTTACGAGCAGTACTTC. Translated, it gives CASSSGTGPYEQYF. Full variable domain (remainder filled in from reference TRBV7-3 and TRBJ2-7): GAGVSQTPSNKVTEKGKYVELRCDPISGHTALYWYRQSLGQGPEFLIYFQGTGAADDSGLPNDRFFAVRPEGSVSTLKIQRTERGDSAVYLCASSSGTGPYEQYFGPGTRLTVT.

The table lists this clone with a few counts. The genes are TRBV30 and TRBJ1-4; the D gene is possibly TRBD1 (5 bases). This CDR3 comprises 13 residues. Germline CDR1 and CDR2: GTSNPN and SVGIG (reference sequence). Trimming shortened V by 3 bases and J by 7 bases, and 12 bases separated the two germline ends. The CDR3 DNA reads TGTGCCTGGAGCCCCGGACAAACTGAAAAACTGTTTTTT. It yields the protein CAWSPGQTEKLFF.

This sequence joins TRBV9 and TRBJ2-7, with D possibly matching TRBD1 (6 bases). Trimming removed 3 bases at V and 4 bases at J, with 11 bases between. Germline V gene sequence: CDR1 SGDLS, CDR2 YYNGEE. This CDR3 has 13 amino acids. In nucleotides, the CDR3 is TGTGCCAGCAGCGCTTTCCAGGGGTACGAGCAGTACTTC. Translation: CASSAFQGYEQYF.

The count of this clone is one. The chain couples TRBV6-5 to TRBJ2-7; 13 nucleotides agree with TRBD2. This CDR3 region has 15 residues. Germline V gene data show CDR1 as MNHEY and CDR2 as SVGAGI. V lost 8 bases, J lost 3 bases, and 7 bases stayed unmatched. CDR3 protein: CASAVTSGRDYEQYF. For the CDR3, the DNA is TGTGCCAGCGCCGTTACTAGCGGGAGGGACTACGAGCAGTACTTC.

The CDR3 reads CASSIQTGPRRGSNQPQHF. CDR3 DNA: TGTGCCAGCAGCATCCAGACAGGTCCCAGGAGGGGTAGCAATCAGCCCCAGCATTTT. J is TRBJ1-5 and V is TRBV21-1. TRBV21-1 is flagged as a pseudogene. This CDR3 contains 19 residues.

This chain connects TRBV2 to TRBJ1-3; a possible D gene is TRBD1 (5 bases). The germline V gene encodes CDR1 SNHLY and CDR2 FYNNEI. Trimming removed 2 bases at V and 0 bases at J, with 8 bases between. The CDR3 runs 15 residues. CDR3 region: CASSERGTSGNTIYF. CDR3 DNA: TGTGCCAGCAGTGAAAGAGGGACCTCTGGAAACACCATATATTTT.

The chain is built from TRBV19 and TRBJ1-5; unclear D gene. CDR1 is LNHDA, CDR2 SQIVND, per germline (reference sequence). Trimming removed 0 bases at V and 0 bases at J, with 15 bases between. The CDR3 totals 18 residues. This CDR3 reads CASSIDPPGKYSNQPQHF. DNA of the CDR3: TGTGCCAGTAGTATAGATCCCCCGGGAAAATATAGCAATCAGCCCCAGCATTTT.